The rows below give T cell receptor beta chains drawn from one sample of a study of T cell clones after liver transplantation. The repertoire was sequenced with immunoSEQ multiplex PCR; TCRdb's copy has only in-frame clones and lacks some. The data show just over 80,000 clones, about 82% seen once. The sample consisted of CD4+ T cells from blood, taken approximately 45 months after liver transplant. Receptors originate from a human patient who received a liver transplant. Part of the T cell pool may stem from the graft donor. CDR3s include the opening cysteine and the closing phenylalanine or tryptophan. D genes are given only for firm matches. The listing skips clone size in some rows; elsewhere it reads once, few, many or a size class.

J: TRBJ2-7
D: .
V: TRBV6-1
size: .
CDR3: CASSVSGLRSYEQYF
DNA: TGTGCCAGCAGTGTATCGGGCCTGCGCTCCTACGAGCAGTACTTC

J: TRBJ2-5
D: .
V: TRBV18
size: once
CDR3: CASSPPLKGVFGETQYF
DNA: TGTGCCAGCTCACCCCCCCTTAAGGGAGTTTTCGGAGAGACCCAGTACTTC

J: TRBJ1-1
D: .
V: TRBV29-1
size: .
CDR3: CSVESGWGNTEAFF
DNA: TGCAGCGTTGAGAGTGGCTGGGGGAACACTGAAGCTTTCTTT

J: TRBJ1-4
D: .
V: TRBV28
size: .
CDR3: CASRNWGAGEKLFF
DNA: TGTGCCAGCAGAAACTGGGGGGCCGGGGAAAAACTGTTTTTT

J: TRBJ2-3
D: .
V: TRBV29-1
size: .
CDR3: CSVSGHTSTDTQYF
DNA: TGCAGCGTTAGCGGGCACACAAGCACAGATACGCAGTATTTT

J: TRBJ2-2
D: .
V: TRBV7-3
size: .
CDR3: CASSSNTGELFF
DNA: TGTGCCAGCAGCTCGAACACCGGGGAGCTGTTTTTT

J: TRBJ2-7
D: .
V: TRBV19
size: .
CDR3: CASSTGTGYEQYF
DNA: TGTGCCAGTAGTACCGGGACTGGTTACGAGCAGTACTTC

J: TRBJ1-2
D: .
V: TRBV5-8
size: .
CDR3: CASNQGQLRAYGYTF
DNA: TGTGCCAGCAACCAAGGACAACTTAGAGCCTATGGCTACACCTTC

J: TRBJ2-1
D: TRBD2
V: TRBV19
size: .
CDR3: CASSIGLAGGREQFF
DNA: TGTGCCAGTAGTATAGGACTAGCGGGAGGGCGTGAGCAGTTCTTC

J: TRBJ1-2
D: TRBD1
V: TRBV30
size: .
CDR3: CAWSRDRAYGYTF
DNA: TGTGCCTGGAGTAGGGACAGGGCCTATGGCTACACCTTC

J: TRBJ2-7
D: .
V: TRBV4-1
size: .
CDR3: CASSQDRLVYEQYF
DNA: TGCGCCAGCAGCCAAGACCGGCTAGTCTACGAGCAGTACTTC

J: TRBJ1-3
D: TRBD1
V: TRBV28
size: few
CDR3: CASSLTGALSSGNTIYF
DNA: TGTGCCAGCAGTTTGACAGGGGCCTTAAGCTCTGGAAACACCATATATTTT

J: TRBJ2-1
D: .
V: TRBV6-6
size: .
CDR3: CASSPRGYNEQFF
DNA: TGTGCCAGCAGCCCACGGGGGTACAATGAGCAGTTCTTC

J: TRBJ1-3
D: .
V: TRBV11-2
size: .
CDR3: CASSLEGGGGSTIYF
DNA: TGTGCCAGCAGCTTAGAAGGAGGCGGGGGTTCTACCATATATTTT

J: TRBJ2-1
D: TRBD2
V: TRBV18
size: few
CDR3: CASFTGGNNEQFF
DNA: TGTGCCAGCTTTACGGGAGGAAACAATGAGCAGTTCTTC

J: TRBJ1-1
D: .
V: TRBV10-2
size: .
CDR3: CASSDRDGGLTEAFF
DNA: TGCGCCAGCAGTGACAGGGACGGCGGCCTCACTGAAGCTTTCTTT

J: TRBJ2-1
D: TRBD2
V: TRBV30
size: .
CDR3: CAWERGAGGNREQFF
DNA: TGTGCCTGGGAACGTGGGGCGGGAGGGAACCGGGAGCAGTTCTTC

J: TRBJ2-1
D: TRBD2
V: TRBV15
size: .
CDR3: CATSRGRGRGGNEQFF
DNA: TGTGCCACCAGCAGGGGGCGGGGGAGGGGCGGCAATGAGCAGTTCTTC